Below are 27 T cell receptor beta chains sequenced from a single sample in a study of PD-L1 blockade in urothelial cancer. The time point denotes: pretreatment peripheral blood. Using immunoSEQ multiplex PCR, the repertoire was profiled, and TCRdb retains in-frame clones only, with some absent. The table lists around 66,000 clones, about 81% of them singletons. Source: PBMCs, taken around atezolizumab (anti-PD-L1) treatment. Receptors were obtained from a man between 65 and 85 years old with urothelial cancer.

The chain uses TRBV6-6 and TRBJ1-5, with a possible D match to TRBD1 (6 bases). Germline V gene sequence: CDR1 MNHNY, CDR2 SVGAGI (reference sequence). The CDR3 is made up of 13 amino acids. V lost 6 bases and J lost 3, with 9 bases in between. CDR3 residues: CASRRTDNQPQHF. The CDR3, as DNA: TGTGCCAGCAGGCGGACAGACAATCAGCCCCAGCATTTT.

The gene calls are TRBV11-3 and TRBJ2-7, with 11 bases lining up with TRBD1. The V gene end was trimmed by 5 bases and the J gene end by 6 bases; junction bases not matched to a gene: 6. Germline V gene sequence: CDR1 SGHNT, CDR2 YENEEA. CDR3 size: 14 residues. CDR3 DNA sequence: TGTGCCAGCAGCCCGACCGGGACAGGGGGCGAGCAGTACTTC. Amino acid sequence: CASSPTGTGGEQYF.

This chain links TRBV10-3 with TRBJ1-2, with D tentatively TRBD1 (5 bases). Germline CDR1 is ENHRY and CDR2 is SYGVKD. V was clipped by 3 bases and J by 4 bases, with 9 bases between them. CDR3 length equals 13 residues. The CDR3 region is CAISEMTAYGYTF. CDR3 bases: TGTGCCATCAGTGAAATGACAGCCTATGGCTACACCTTC.

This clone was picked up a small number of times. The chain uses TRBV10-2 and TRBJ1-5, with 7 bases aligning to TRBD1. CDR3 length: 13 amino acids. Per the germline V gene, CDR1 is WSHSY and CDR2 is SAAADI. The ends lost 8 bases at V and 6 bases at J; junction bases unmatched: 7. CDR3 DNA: TGCGCCAGCCTCAGGGGGAATGGTCAGCCCCAGCATTTT. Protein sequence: CASLRGNGQPQHF.

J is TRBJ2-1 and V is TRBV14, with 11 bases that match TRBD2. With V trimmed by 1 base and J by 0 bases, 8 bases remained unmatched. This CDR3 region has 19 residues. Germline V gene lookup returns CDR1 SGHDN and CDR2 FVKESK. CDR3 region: CASSQAPSGRRSSYNEQFF. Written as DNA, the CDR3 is TGTGCCAGCAGCCAAGCACCTAGCGGGAGGAGGAGCTCCTACAATGAGCAGTTCTTC. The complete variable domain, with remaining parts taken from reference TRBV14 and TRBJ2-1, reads EAGVTQFPSHSVIEKGQTVTLRCDPISGHDNLYWYRRVMGKEIKFLLHFVKESKQDESGMPNNRFLAERTGGTYSTLKVQPAELEDSGVYFCASSQAPSGRRSSYNEQFFGPGTRLTVL.

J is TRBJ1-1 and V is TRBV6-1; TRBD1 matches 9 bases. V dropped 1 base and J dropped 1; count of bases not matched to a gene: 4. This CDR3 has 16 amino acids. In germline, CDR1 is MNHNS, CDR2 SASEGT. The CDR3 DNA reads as TGTGCCAGCAGTGAAGACAGGGGGCTGAAGAACACTGAAGCTTTCTTT. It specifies CASSEDRGLKNTEAFF.

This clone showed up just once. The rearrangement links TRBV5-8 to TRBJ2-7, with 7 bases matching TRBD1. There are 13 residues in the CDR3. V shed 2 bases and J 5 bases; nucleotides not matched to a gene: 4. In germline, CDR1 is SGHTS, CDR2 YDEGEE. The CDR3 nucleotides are TGTGCCAGCAGCTTCAGAGACAGGGACGAGCAGTACTTC. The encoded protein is CASSFRDRDEQYF. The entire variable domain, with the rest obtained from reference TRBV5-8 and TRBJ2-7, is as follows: EAGVTQSPTHLIKTRGQQATLRCSPISGHTSVYWYQQALGLGLQFLLWYDEGEERNRGNFPPRFSGRQFPNYSSELNVNALELEDSALYLCASSFRDRDEQYFGPGTRLTVT.

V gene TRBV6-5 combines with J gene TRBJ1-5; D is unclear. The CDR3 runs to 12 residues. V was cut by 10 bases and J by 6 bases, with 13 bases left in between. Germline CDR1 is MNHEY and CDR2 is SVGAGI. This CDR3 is CATMDGGQPQHF. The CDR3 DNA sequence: TGTGCCACCATGGACGGAGGTCAGCCCCAGCATTTT.

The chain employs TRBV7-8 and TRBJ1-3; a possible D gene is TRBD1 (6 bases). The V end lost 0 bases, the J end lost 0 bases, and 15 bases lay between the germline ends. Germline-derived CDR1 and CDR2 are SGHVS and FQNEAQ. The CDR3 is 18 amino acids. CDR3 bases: TGTGCCAGCAGCTTAGCAGATACAGGGTTATACTCTGGAAACACCATATATTTT. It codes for CASSLADTGLYSGNTIYF.

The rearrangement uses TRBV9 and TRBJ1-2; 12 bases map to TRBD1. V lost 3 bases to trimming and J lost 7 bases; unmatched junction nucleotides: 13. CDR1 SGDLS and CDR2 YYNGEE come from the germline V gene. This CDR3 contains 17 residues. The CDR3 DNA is TGTGCCAGCAGCGAGACCGGGACAGGGGGCCTCGGTGGTGGCTACACCTTC. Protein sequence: CASSETGTGGLGGGYTF.

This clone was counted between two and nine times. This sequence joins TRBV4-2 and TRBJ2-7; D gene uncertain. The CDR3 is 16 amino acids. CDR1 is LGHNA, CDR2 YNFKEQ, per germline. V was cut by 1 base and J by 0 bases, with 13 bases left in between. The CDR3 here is CASSQGRSTSSYEQYF. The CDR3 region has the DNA TGTGCCAGCAGCCAAGGCCGCTCCACCAGCTCCTACGAGCAGTACTTC.

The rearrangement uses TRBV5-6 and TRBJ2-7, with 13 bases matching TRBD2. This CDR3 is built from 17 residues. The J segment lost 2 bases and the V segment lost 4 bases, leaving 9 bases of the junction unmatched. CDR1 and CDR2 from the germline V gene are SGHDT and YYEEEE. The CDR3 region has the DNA TGTGCCAGCAGCCCCGGGACTAGCGGGGTCCGGGCCTACGAGCAGTACTTC. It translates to CASSPGTSGVRAYEQYF.

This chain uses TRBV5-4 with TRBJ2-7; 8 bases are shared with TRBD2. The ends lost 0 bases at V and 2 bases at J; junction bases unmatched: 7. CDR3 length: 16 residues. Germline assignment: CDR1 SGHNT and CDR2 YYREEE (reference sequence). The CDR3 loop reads CASSLAGGPKAYEQYF. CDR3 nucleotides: TGTGCCAGCAGCTTGGCGGGAGGGCCCAAAGCCTACGAGCAGTACTTC.

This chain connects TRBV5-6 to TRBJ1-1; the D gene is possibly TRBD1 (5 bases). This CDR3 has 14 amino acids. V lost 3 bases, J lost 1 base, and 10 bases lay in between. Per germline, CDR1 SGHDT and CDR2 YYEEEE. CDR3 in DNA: TGTGCCAGCAGCTGGAGGGGACGGAACACTGAAGCTTTCTTT. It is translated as CASSWRGRNTEAFF.

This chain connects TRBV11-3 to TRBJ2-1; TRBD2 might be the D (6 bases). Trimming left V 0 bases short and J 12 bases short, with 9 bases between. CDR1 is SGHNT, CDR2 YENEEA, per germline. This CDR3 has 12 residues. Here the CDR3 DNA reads TGTGCCAGCAGCTTAGAGCGGGAAAGGCAGTTCTTC. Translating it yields CASSLERERQFF.

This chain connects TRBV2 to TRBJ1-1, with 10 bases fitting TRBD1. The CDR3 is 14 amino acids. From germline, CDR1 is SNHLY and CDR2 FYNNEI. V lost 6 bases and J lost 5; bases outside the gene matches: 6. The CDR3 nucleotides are TGTGCCAGCAGGGAGACAGGGGGCTGGACTGAAGCTTTCTTT. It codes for CASRETGGWTEAFF.

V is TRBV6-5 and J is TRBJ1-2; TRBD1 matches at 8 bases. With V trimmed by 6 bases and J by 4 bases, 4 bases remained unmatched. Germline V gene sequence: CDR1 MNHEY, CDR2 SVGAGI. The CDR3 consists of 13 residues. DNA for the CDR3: TGTGCCAGCAGATCCACAGGGGGCTATGGCTACACCTTC. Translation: CASRSTGGYGYTF.

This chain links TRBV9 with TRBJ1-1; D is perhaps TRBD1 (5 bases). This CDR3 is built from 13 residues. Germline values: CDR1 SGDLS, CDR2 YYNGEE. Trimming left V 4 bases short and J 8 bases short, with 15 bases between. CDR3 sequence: CASSTPGGTEAFF. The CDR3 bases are TGTGCCAGCAGCACTCCTGGGGGGACCGAAGCTTTCTTT.

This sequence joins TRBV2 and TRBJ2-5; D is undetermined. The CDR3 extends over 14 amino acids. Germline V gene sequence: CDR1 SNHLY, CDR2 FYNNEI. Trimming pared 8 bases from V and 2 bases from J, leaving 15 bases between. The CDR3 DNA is TGTGCCAGCCCTGTTGAACTGTCGCAAGAGACCCAGTACTTC. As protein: CASPVELSQETQYF.

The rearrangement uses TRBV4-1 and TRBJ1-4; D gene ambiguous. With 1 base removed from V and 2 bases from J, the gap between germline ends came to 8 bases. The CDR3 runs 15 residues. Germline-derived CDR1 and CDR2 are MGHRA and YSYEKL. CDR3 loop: CASSQGGQTNEKLFF. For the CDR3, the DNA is TGCGCCAGCAGCCAAGGCGGTCAGACTAATGAAAAACTGTTTTTT.

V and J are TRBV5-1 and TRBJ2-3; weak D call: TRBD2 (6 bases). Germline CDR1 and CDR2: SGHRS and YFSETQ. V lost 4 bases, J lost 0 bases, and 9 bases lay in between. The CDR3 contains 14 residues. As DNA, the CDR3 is TGCGCCAGCAGCCTCGGGACTAGCACAGATACGCAGTATTTT. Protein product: CASSLGTSTDTQYF.

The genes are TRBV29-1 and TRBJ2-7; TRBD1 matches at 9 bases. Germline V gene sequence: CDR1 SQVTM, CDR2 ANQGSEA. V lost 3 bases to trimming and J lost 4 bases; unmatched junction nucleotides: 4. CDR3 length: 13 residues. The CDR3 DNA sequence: TGCAGCGTTGAGGGACAGGGTTTTTACGAGCAGTACTTC. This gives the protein CSVEGQGFYEQYF.

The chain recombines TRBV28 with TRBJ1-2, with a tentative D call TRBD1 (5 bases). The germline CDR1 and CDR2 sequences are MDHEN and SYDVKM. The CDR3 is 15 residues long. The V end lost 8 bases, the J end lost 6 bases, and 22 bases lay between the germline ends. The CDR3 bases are TGTGCCAGCCTCCCGGGGGAGGACTGGAAGAATGGCTACACCTTC. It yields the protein CASLPGEDWKNGYTF.

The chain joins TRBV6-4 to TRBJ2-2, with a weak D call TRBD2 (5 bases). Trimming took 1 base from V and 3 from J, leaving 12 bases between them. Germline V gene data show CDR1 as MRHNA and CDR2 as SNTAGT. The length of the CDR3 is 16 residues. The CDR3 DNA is TGTGCCAGCAGTGACTTTGCAGAGGGCTACACCGGGGAGCTGTTTTTT. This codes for CASSDFAEGYTGELFF.

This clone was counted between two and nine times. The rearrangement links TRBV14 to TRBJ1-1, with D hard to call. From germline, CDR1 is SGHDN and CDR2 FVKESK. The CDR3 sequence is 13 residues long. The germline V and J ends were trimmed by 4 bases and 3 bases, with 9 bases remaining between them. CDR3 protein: CASSPARHTEAFF. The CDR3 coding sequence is TGTGCCAGCAGCCCCGCCAGGCACACTGAAGCTTTCTTT. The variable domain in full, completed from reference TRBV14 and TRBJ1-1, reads EAGVTQFPSHSVIEKGQTVTLRCDPISGHDNLYWYRRVMGKEIKFLLHFVKESKQDESGMPNNRFLAERTGGTYSTLKVQPAELEDSGVYFCASSPARHTEAFFGQGTRLTVV.

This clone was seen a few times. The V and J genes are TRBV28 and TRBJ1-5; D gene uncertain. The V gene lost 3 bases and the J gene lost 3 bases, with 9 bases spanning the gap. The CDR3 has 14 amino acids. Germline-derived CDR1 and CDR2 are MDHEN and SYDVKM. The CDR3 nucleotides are TGTGCCAGCAGTTTTTTCGACTTCAATCAGCCCCAGCATTTT. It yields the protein CASSFFDFNQPQHF.

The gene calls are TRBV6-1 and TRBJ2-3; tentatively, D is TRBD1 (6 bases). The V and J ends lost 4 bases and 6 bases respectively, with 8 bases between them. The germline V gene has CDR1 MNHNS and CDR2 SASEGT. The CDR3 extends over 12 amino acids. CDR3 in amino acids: CASSATGDTQYF. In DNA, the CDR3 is TGTGCCAGCAGTGCAACAGGGGATACGCAGTATTTT.